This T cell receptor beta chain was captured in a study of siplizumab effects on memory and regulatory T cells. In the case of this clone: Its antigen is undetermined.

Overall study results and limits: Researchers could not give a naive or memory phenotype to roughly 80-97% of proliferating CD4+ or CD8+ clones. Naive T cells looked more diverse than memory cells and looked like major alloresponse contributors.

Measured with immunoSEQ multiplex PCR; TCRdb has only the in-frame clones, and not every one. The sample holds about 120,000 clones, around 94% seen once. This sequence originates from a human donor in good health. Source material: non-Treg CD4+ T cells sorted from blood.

In DNA, the CDR3 is TGTGCCAGCAGCCCCAATGGTCCCTTCACAGATACGCAGTATTTT. The encoded protein is CASSPNGPFTDTQYF. This chain links TRBV4-2 with TRBJ2-3; no firm D call. CDR3 size: 15 residues. V dropped 4 bases and J dropped 2 bases, with 13 bases sitting between them. From germline, CDR1 is LGHNA and CDR2 YNFKEQ.